Presented here are 14 T cell receptor beta chains from one specimen sequenced in a study of cytotoxic CD8 clonotypes in ibrutinib-treated CLL (dated by TCRdb to the early 2020s). The library was obtained by the immunoSEQ multiplex PCR assay. The table comes from immuneACCESS by way of TCRdb, which keeps in-frame sequences with V and J called. Part of the clones is missing from these tables; in studies checked, under half for an unresolved V gene and the rest for unknown reasons. For this sample there are tens of thousands of clones; over 60% appear just once. Of the sample, roughly 45% is held by the ten largest clones. Interpreted using the paper, the time point label stands for: approximately 11 months on ibrutinib. Sequencing was performed on PBMCs, taken after 12 months of ibrutinib treatment. The receptors were sampled from a human donor with chronic lymphocytic leukemia.

The rearrangement links TRBV6-5 to TRBJ1-4; 7 bases map to TRBD1. The CDR3 consists of 13 residues. Losses at the gene ends were 10 bases for V and 8 bases for J; bases not matched to a gene: 10. Germline CDR1 MNHEY, CDR2 SVGAGI. The CDR3 loop reads CATQGQFGEKLFF. CDR3 in DNA: TGTGCCACCCAGGGACAGTTTGGAGAAAAACTGTTTTTT.

V and J are TRBV5-5 and TRBJ2-1; D not certain. CDR3 length: 14 amino acids. Looked up from germline, CDR1 is SGHKS and CDR2 is YYEKEE (reference sequence). Trimming shortened V by 6 bases and J by 5 bases, and 15 bases separated the two germline ends. CDR3 sequence reads: CASTSSQDHNEQFF. The CDR3 coding sequence is TGTGCCAGCACCTCTTCTCAGGACCACAATGAGCAGTTCTTC.

This clone has more than one count but fewer than ten. V is TRBV18 and J is TRBJ2-3; maybe TRBD1 (5 bases). This CDR3 comprises 15 residues. The ends were cut back, 1 base at V and 4 bases at J, with 12 bases in the middle. The germline V gene encodes CDR1 KGHSH and CDR2 LQKENI. The CDR3 sequence is CASSPRPGWADTQYF. CDR3 nucleotide sequence: TGTGCCAGCTCACCACGCCCAGGGTGGGCAGATACGCAGTATTTT.

CDR3 region: CASSYGTDRGYTF. CDR3 in DNA: TGCGCCAGCAGCTACGGGACAGATCGCGGCTACACCTTC. The V call is TRBV5-1, the J call TRBJ1-2, with 7 bases identical to TRBD1. CDR3 length: 13 amino acids. From germline, CDR1 is SGHRS and CDR2 YFSETQ. Trimming removed 3 bases from V and 8 bases from J; junction bases left unmatched: 7. Variable domain in full (rest from reference TRBV5-1 and TRBJ1-2): KAGVTQTPRYLIKTRGQQVTLSCSPISGHRSVSWYQQTPGQGLQFLFEYFSETQRNKGNFPGRFSGRQFSNSRSEMNVSTLELGDSALYLCASSYGTDRGYTFGSGTRLTVV.

V and J are TRBV6-5 and TRBJ1-6, with D hard to call. The CDR3 sequence is 14 residues long. V dropped 6 bases and J dropped 9 bases, with 15 bases sitting between them. Germline V gives CDR1 MNHEY, CDR2 SVGAGI. The CDR3 bases are TGTGCCAGCAGACGAGAGGAACGAAGTTCACCCCTCCACTTT. This translates into CASRREERSSPLHF.

The V call is TRBV5-1, the J call TRBJ2-1; TRBD2 agrees at 14 bases. The CDR3 length is 16 residues. Germline V lookup: CDR1 SGHRS, CDR2 YFSETQ. V lost 0 bases to trimming and J lost 10 bases; unmatched junction nucleotides: 6. CDR3 protein: CASSLAPGLAGGEQFF. The CDR3 DNA reads TGCGCCAGCAGCTTGGCCCCAGGACTAGCGGGAGGAGAGCAGTTCTTC.

The chain joins TRBV5-1 to TRBJ2-7, with D unclear. This CDR3 is 14 amino acids long. V lost 1 base and J 4 bases, leaving 12 bases between the germline ends. The germline CDR1 and CDR2 sequences are SGHRS and YFSETQ. In nucleotides, the CDR3 is TGCGCCAGCAGCTTGAATCTGCGGCCATACGAGCAGTACTTC. Translation: CASSLNLRPYEQYF.

The chain recombines TRBV11-2 with TRBJ2-3; no clear D. The CDR3 contains 16 residues. The ends were cut back, 3 bases at V and 5 bases at J, with 18 bases in the middle. Germline CDR1 and CDR2: SGHAT and FQNNGV. The CDR3 DNA reads as TGTGCCAGCAGCTTCGTTGCGGCCCAACCCGAAGATACGCAGTATTTT. Encoded protein: CASSFVAAQPEDTQYF.

The chain employs TRBV10-3 and TRBJ1-5; TRBD1 agrees at 7 bases. The V gene end was trimmed by 3 bases and the J gene end by 4 bases; junction bases not matched to a gene: 6. The CDR3 length is 15 residues. Germline CDR1 and CDR2: ENHRY and SYGVKD. The CDR3 loop reads CAISERTGDNQPQHF. The CDR3 DNA is TGTGCCATCAGTGAAAGGACAGGAGATAATCAGCCCCAGCATTTT.

Regarding this clone: Germline is not matched at one junction end, which may reflect a read error. This rearrangement joins TRBV18 to TRBJ2-6; TRBD1 might be the D (6 bases). The CDR3 has 12 amino acids. Germline values: CDR1 KGHSH, CDR2 LQKENI. The chain's CDR3 is CASSQPPGQAVF. The CDR3 DNA reads as TGTGCCAGCTCCCAACCACCGGGACAAGCAGTCTTC.

This clone was detected a few times. The chain employs TRBV4-1 and TRBJ2-7; D ambiguous. Germline loops: CDR1 MGHRA, CDR2 YSYEKL. Trimming cost V 2 bases and J 3 bases, with 8 bases left between them. The CDR3 is 13 amino acids. CDR3 DNA: TGCGCCAGCAGCCAATATCGCAACTACGAGCAGTACTTC. This encodes CASSQYRNYEQYF.

The chain uses TRBV18 and TRBJ2-7; D is possibly TRBD2 (5 bases). CDR3 length: 14 amino acids. Trimming cost V 5 bases and J 4 bases, with 15 bases left between them. Germline assignment: CDR1 KGHSH and CDR2 LQKENI. For the CDR3, the DNA is TGTGCCAGCTCAGAGGTCGAGGGCTGGTACGAGCAGTACTTC. It translates to CASSEVEGWYEQYF.

This clone was seen a handful of times. This chain connects TRBV7-3 to TRBJ1-1, with 9 bases aligning to TRBD1. J gave up 1 base and V 2 bases, and 2 bases lay outside the gene matches. Germline V gives CDR1 SGHTA, CDR2 FQGTGA. This CDR3 spans 15 amino acids. This CDR3 reads CASSLGDRENTEAFF. In DNA, the CDR3 is TGTGCCAGCAGCTTAGGGGACAGGGAGAACACTGAAGCTTTCTTT.

The chain is built from TRBV15 and TRBJ2-1; 12 bases map to TRBD2. The trim removed 7 bases at V and 5 bases at J, leaving 15 bases unmatched. Germline CDR1 LNHNV, CDR2 YYDKDF (reference sequence). The length of the CDR3 is 18 residues. This chain's CDR3 is CATIPIWLAGGLHNEQFF. The CDR3 DNA reads TGTGCCACCATTCCCATATGGCTAGCGGGAGGGTTGCACAATGAGCAGTTCTTC.